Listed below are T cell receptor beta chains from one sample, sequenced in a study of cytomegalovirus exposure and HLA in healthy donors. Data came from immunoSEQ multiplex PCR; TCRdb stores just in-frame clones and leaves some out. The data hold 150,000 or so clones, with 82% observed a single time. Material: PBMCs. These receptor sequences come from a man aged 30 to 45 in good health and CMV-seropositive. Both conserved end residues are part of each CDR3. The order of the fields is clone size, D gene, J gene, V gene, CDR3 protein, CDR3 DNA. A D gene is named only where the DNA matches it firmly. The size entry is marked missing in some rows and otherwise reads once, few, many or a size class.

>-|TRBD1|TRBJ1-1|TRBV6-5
CASSSGQGATEAFF
TGTGCCAGCAGTTCGGGACAGGGGGCCACTGAAGCTTTCTTT
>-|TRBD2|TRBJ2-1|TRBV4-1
CASSQVAGVDNEQFF
TGCGCCAGCAGCCAAGTGGCGGGAGTGGATAATGAGCAGTTCTTC
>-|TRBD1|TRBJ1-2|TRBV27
CASRKQGAVDYGYTF
TGTGCCAGCAGAAAACAGGGGGCGGTAGACTATGGCTACACCTTC
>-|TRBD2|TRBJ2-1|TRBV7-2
CASRRTSGQYNEQFF
TGTGCCAGCAGACGGACTAGCGGGCAATACAATGAGCAGTTCTTC
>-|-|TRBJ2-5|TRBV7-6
CASSFSAVGRETQYF
TGTGCCAGCAGCTTCTCAGCGGTCGGCCGAGAGACCCAGTACTTC
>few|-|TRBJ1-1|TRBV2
CASSEQIEAFF
TGTGCCAGCAGTGAACAGATTGAAGCTTTCTTT
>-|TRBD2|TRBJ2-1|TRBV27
CASSLSPFSGGEYNEQFF
TGTGCCAGCAGTTTGTCCCCTTTTAGCGGGGGGGAATACAATGAGCAGTTCTTC
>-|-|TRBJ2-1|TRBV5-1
CASSPKSIGGHNEQFF
TGCGCCAGCAGCCCGAAAAGTATCGGGGGGCACAATGAGCAGTTCTTC
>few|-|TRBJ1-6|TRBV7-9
CASGTTGGGNNSPLHF
TGTGCCAGCGGGACGACGGGGGGCGGAAATAATTCACCCCTCCACTTT
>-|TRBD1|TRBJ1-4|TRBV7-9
CASSLGTGGDEKLFF
TGTGCCAGCAGCTTAGGGACAGGGGGCGATGAAAAACTGTTTTTT